The next 32 T cell receptor beta chains were all read from a single sample in a study of CD8+CD57+ T cells in acquired aplastic anemia. CD8+CD57+ cell expansion, shown by flow cytometry, had occurred in the patients selected for sequencing. Profiling of TCR beta VDJ combinations and CDR3 sequences used genomic DNA as template. TCRdb recomputed calls from the reads with MiXCR, one row per CDR3 protein. Of roughly 500,000 distinct CDR3 sequences listed, approximately 33% were seen once; the top ten hold about 0.8%. Sequencing was performed on sorted CD4+, CD8+, or CD8+CD57+ T cells (not recorded which) from PBMCs. These receptors originate from a human donor with aplastic anemia.

J is TRBJ2-1 and V is TRBV20-1; TRBD2 aligns across 7 bases. The CDR3 extends over 12 amino acids. Germline CDR1 DFQATT, CDR2 SNEGSKA (reference sequence). V lost 6 bases to trimming and J lost 12 bases; unmatched junction nucleotides: 11. CDR3 DNA sequence: TGCAGTGCCCGGTACCAGCGGGAAGGGCAGTTCTTC. Its translation: CSARYQREGQFF.

This clonotype was counted at least ten times. V gene TRBV5-1 combines with J gene TRBJ1-2; unclear D gene. The CDR3 is made up of 13 amino acids. V was clipped by 0 bases and J by 3 bases, with 6 bases between them. Germline V gene sequence: CDR1 SGHRS, CDR2 YFSETQ. The CDR3 region has the DNA TGCGCCAGCAGCTTGGTTGTGGACTATGGCTACACCTTC. Protein: CASSLVVDYGYTF.

Details on this clonotype: At one end, the junction sequence differs from germline, possibly due to a read error. V is TRBV7-7 and J is TRBJ2-1, with D perhaps assigned TRBD1 or TRBD2 (5 bases each). The germline V gene encodes CDR1 SSHAT and CDR2 FNYEAQ (reference sequence). The CDR3 has 14 residues. CDR3 in amino acids: CASSPGRGVDEQFF. Written as DNA, the CDR3 is TGTGCTAGCAGCCCCGGTAGAGGGGTCGATGAGCAGTTCTTC. Drawing the rest from reference TRBV7-7 and TRBJ2-1, the complete variable domain is GAGVSQSPRYKVTKRGQDVTLRCDPISSHATLYWYQQALGQGPEFLTYFNYEAQPDKSGLPSDRFSAERPEGSISTLTIQRTEQRDSAMYRCASSPGRGVDEQFFGPGTRLTVL.

This chain connects TRBV20-1 to TRBJ2-1, with D perhaps TRBD1 (6 bases). Germline lookup yields CDR1 DFQATT and CDR2 SNEGSKA (reference sequence). V lost 5 bases, J lost 2 bases, and 13 bases lay in between. CDR3 length: 14 residues. CDR3 region: CSAADSPTYNEQFF. The DNA of the CDR3 is TGCAGTGCTGCGGACAGCCCCACCTACAATGAGCAGTTCTTC.

This chain joins TRBV20-1 and TRBJ2-3; 10 nucleotides match TRBD2. The CDR3 is made up of 16 amino acids. V shed 0 bases and J 3 bases; nucleotides not matched to a gene: 6. Per germline, CDR1 DFQATT and CDR2 SNEGSKA (reference sequence). Here the CDR3 DNA reads TGCAGTGCTAGAGATATAGCTAGCGGGGGAACAGATACGCAGTATTTT. The encoded protein is CSARDIASGGTDTQYF.

This chain joins TRBV10-1 and TRBJ2-1; 15 nucleotides match TRBD2. J lost 8 bases, V lost 6 bases, and 17 bases had no gene match. The germline CDR1 and CDR2 sequences are WNHNN and SYGVQD (reference sequence). The CDR3 runs to 19 residues. Written as DNA, the CDR3 is TGCGCCAGCAGGGACAGGGGACTAGCGGGAGGTAATTTTAGGGATGAGCAGTTCTTC. Its protein product is CASRDRGLAGGNFRDEQFF.

The sample holds many counts of this clonotype. The DNA for the CDR3 is TGTGCCAGTAGTATAAGGGACGGCCCCTACGAGCAGTACTTC. Translating gives CASSIRDGPYEQYF. The chain combines TRBV19 with TRBJ2-7; TRBD1 or TRBD2 may be the D gene (5 bases each). CDR1 and CDR2 from the germline V gene are LNHDA and SQIVND (reference sequence). V was shortened by 2 bases and J by 2 bases, with 10 bases between the two germline ends. The CDR3 runs to 14 residues. Together with reference TRBV19 and TRBJ2-7, the CDR3 gives the full variable domain: DGGITQSPKYLFRKEGQNVTLSCEQNLNHDAMYWYRQDPGQGLRLIYYSQIVNDFQKGDIAEGYSVSREKKESFPLTVTSAQKNPTAFYLCASSIRDGPYEQYFGPGTRLTVT.

At least ten counts were recorded for this clonotype. The chain couples TRBV7-9 to TRBJ1-1, with D maybe TRBD1 (6 bases). CDR1 SEHNR and CDR2 FQNEAQ come from the germline V gene (reference sequence). V lost 3 bases, J lost 5 bases, and 10 bases lay in between. The length of the CDR3 is 13 residues. The CDR3 loop is CASSFNRDTEAFF. As DNA, the CDR3 is TGTGCCAGCAGCTTTAACAGGGATACTGAAGCTTTCTTT. The full variable domain, with the rest looked up from reference TRBV7-9 and TRBJ1-1, is DTGVSQNPRHKITKRGQNVTFRCDPISEHNRLYWYRQTLGQGPEFLTYFQNEAQLEKSRLLSDRFSAERPKGSFSTLEIQRTEQGDSAMYLCASSFNRDTEAFFGQGTRLTVV.

This clonotype was picked up a small number of times. CDR3 protein: CASSLRPREAFF. The CDR3 DNA sequence: TGTGCCAGCAGCTTAAGGCCGCGTGAAGCTTTCTTT. J is TRBJ1-1 and V is TRBV7-8; D is unclear. This CDR3 comprises 12 residues. Trimming left V 2 bases short and J 7 bases short, with 8 bases between. Germline V CDR1 and CDR2: SGHVS, FQNEAQ. Full variable domain (outside the CDR3, taken from reference TRBV7-8 and TRBJ1-1): GAGVSQSPRYKVAKRGQDVALRCDPISGHVSLFWYQQALGQGPEFLTYFQNEAQLDKSGLPSDRFFAERPEGSVSTLKIQRTQQEDSAVYLCASSLRPREAFFGQGTRLTVV.

This clonotype was picked up a small number of times. CDR3 amino acids: CASSMGLNTGELFF. CDR3 sequence (DNA): TGTGCCAGTAGTATGGGACTGAACACCGGGGAGCTGTTTTTT. V gene TRBV19 combines with J gene TRBJ2-2; weak D call: TRBD2 (6 bases). V lost 3 bases, J lost 1 base, and 6 bases lay in between. CDR1 is LNHDA and CDR2 is SQIVND in the germline V gene (reference sequence). The CDR3 is made up of 14 amino acids.

This clonotype has just a few counts. This rearrangement joins TRBV2 to TRBJ1-5; TRBD1 aligns across 7 bases. V lost 1 base and J lost 0; bases outside the gene matches: 15. Germline V gene data show CDR1 as SNHLY and CDR2 as FYNNEI. CDR3 size: 20 residues. Written as DNA, the CDR3 is TGTGCCAGCAGTGAAGGGGTGCCCGGGACAGCCTATTATAGCAATCAGCCCCAGCATTTT. This translates into CASSEGVPGTAYYSNQPQHF.

J is TRBJ2-1 and V is TRBV6-2 or TRBV6-3; possible D gene TRBD2, 6 bases. Germline values: CDR1 MNHEY, CDR2 SVGEGT. Trimming took off 11 bases at V and 0 bases at J, with 14 bases between the two ends. The CDR3 extends over 14 amino acids. This CDR3 is CAASRRGSYNEQFF. The CDR3, as DNA: TGTGCCGCCAGTAGGCGGGGCTCCTACAATGAGCAGTTCTTC.

The V gene is TRBV27, the J gene TRBJ1-5; 7 bases are shared with TRBD1. This CDR3 contains 17 residues. V shed 2 bases, J shed 4 bases, and the junction held 11 bases outside the gene matches. The germline V gene encodes CDR1 MNHEY and CDR2 SMNVEV (reference sequence). The CDR3 loop reads CASSLIFPTGPNQPQHF. The CDR3 DNA sequence: TGTGCCAGCAGTTTAATATTTCCGACAGGGCCGAATCAGCCCCAGCATTTT.

This clonotype has at least ten counts. The rearrangement joins TRBV2 to TRBJ2-3; D is unclear. There are 14 residues in the CDR3. CDR1 SNHLY and CDR2 FYNNEI come from the germline V gene. V gave up 5 bases and J gave up 0 bases, with 9 bases separating them. CDR3 nucleotide sequence: TGTGCCAGCAGTCCTATCTTTAGCACAGATACGCAGTATTTT. Translation gives CASSPIFSTDTQYF.

In its sample, this clonotype was seen many times. V gene TRBV5-1 combines with J gene TRBJ1-6; D is ambiguous. CDR3 length: 13 amino acids. From germline, CDR1 is SGHRS and CDR2 YFSETQ. The V end was cut by 3 bases, the J end by 7 bases, with 8 bases between. The CDR3 DNA reads as TGCGCCAGCAGCTGGGCAGAGAATTCACCCCTCCACTTT. Encoded protein: CASSWAENSPLHF.

The chain couples TRBV11-1 to TRBJ1-6; tentatively, D is TRBD1 (6 bases). V was pared by 1 base and J by 8 bases, with 18 bases between. Looked up from germline, CDR1 is SGHAT and CDR2 is FQDESV (reference sequence). This CDR3 region has 17 residues. This CDR3 reads CASSLEGVGGRDSPLHF. The CDR3 nucleotides read TGTGCCAGCAGCTTAGAAGGCGTTGGGGGGCGGGATTCACCCCTCCACTTT.

This clonotype was seen only once. This could be a read error, since a much larger clone is one nucleotide away. As the CDR3 is not closed by the conserved phenylalanine or tryptophan, this likely results from a read error. This chain joins TRBV20-1 and TRBJ1-1; no clear D gene. V gave up 1 base and J gave up 7 bases, with 13 bases separating them. The CDR3 extends over 13 amino acids. Germline assignment: CDR1 DFQATT and CDR2 SNEGSKA (reference sequence). CDR3 in DNA: TGCAGTGCTAGAGTGCGTGGTGAGGGTGAAGCTTTCCTT. Its translation: CSARVRGEGEAFL.

This clonotype was seen a few times. The V gene is TRBV6-1, the J gene TRBJ1-2; tentative D call: TRBD1 (5 bases). This CDR3 has 14 residues. The V and J ends lost 4 bases and 2 bases respectively, with 11 bases between them. Germline V CDR1 and CDR2: MNHNS, SASEGT. The CDR3 here is CASSVGRGNYGYTF. The CDR3 DNA follows: TGTGCCAGCAGTGTCGGGAGGGGCAACTATGGCTACACCTTC.

About this clonotype: A read error may be the cause here, since a much bigger clone is one base away. The V gene is TRBV7-2, the J gene TRBJ2-3; D uncertain. V lost 4 bases, J lost 2 bases, and 10 bases lay in between. This CDR3 has 14 amino acids. Germline V gene sequence: CDR1 SGHTA, CDR2 FQGNSA. CDR3 loop: CASSSPVATDTQYF. In DNA, the CDR3 is TGTGCCAGCAGCTCACCCGTAGCCACAGATACGCAGTATTTT.

This clonotype was observed at least ten times. This rearrangement joins TRBV7-9 to TRBJ1-5, with D unclear. Germline CDR1 and CDR2: SEHNR and FQNEAQ (reference sequence). The CDR3 totals 14 residues. V shed 3 bases and J shed 1 base, with 7 bases lying between them. CDR3 nucleotide sequence: TGTGCCAGCAGCTTCGGCTGGAGCAATCAGCCCCAGCATTTT. Its protein product is CASSFGWSNQPQHF.

The chain employs TRBV9 and TRBJ2-5; D could derive from TRBD1 or TRBD2 (6 bases each). Deletions cut 7 bases from V and 1 base from J, with 23 bases between. CDR1 is SGDLS and CDR2 is YYNGEE in the germline V gene. The CDR3 extends over 17 amino acids. As DNA, the CDR3 is TGTGCCAGCTCACCACAGGCTCTACGGGGGCTCCAAGAGACCCAGTACTTC. It translates to CASSPQALRGLQETQYF. The variable domain in full, completed from reference TRBV9 and TRBJ2-5, reads DSGVTQTPKHLITATGQRVTLRCSPRSGDLSVYWYQQSLDQGLQFLIQYYNGEERAKGNILERFSAQQFPDLHSELNLSSLELGDSALYFCASSPQALRGLQETQYFGPGTRLLVL.

The rearrangement uses TRBV6-1 and TRBJ1-3, with D unclear. The V end was cut by 6 bases, the J end by 0 bases, with 9 bases between. This CDR3 region has 14 residues. Germline V gene lookup returns CDR1 MNHNS and CDR2 SASEGT. CDR3 in DNA: TGTGCCAGCAGCCCAGAGGTCTCTGGAAACACCATATATTTT. It specifies CASSPEVSGNTIYF.

This chain connects TRBV4-1 to TRBJ1-1; tentative D call: TRBD1 (5 bases). The CDR3 has 15 amino acids. CDR1 and CDR2 from the germline V gene are MGHRA and YSYEKL. The V end was cut by 2 bases, the J end by 2 bases, with 12 bases between. This chain's CDR3 is CASSQQDTSNTEAFF. DNA of the CDR3: TGCGCCAGCAGCCAACAGGACACGTCAAACACTGAAGCTTTCTTT.

The CDR3 is CSARSTQGAPQQETQYF. CDR3 sequence (DNA): TGCAGTGCTAGGTCTACACAGGGGGCGCCGCAACAAGAGACCCAGTACTTC. The chain recombines TRBV20-1 with TRBJ2-5; 9 nucleotides align to TRBD1. J lost 2 bases, V lost 3 bases, and 13 bases had no gene match. The CDR3 runs to 17 residues. Per germline, CDR1 DFQATT and CDR2 SNEGSKA (reference sequence).

This clonotype has more than one count but fewer than ten. V and J are TRBV7-2 and TRBJ1-5; D remains ambiguous. The germline V gene has CDR1 SGHTA and CDR2 FQGNSA. V was trimmed by 11 bases and J by 1 base, leaving 18 bases between them. The CDR3 contains 15 residues. The CDR3 reads CAGRTWGGSNQPQHF. The CDR3 DNA follows: TGTGCCGGAAGAACCTGGGGAGGGAGCAATCAGCCCCAGCATTTT.

The chain links TRBV19 to TRBJ1-5; D unresolved. The CDR3 is 15 amino acids. The germline V and J ends were trimmed by 1 base and 1 base, with 8 bases remaining between them. The germline gives CDR1 LNHDA, CDR2 SQIVND (reference sequence). CDR3 DNA sequence: TGTGCCAGTAGTATAGGACACACCAGCAATCAGCCCCAGCATTTT. This sequence encodes CASSIGHTSNQPQHF.

There are many counts of this clonotype. V is TRBV7-2 and J is TRBJ1-5; no definite D call. V shed 0 bases and J shed 4 bases, with 10 bases lying between them. Germline V gene lookup returns CDR1 SGHTA and CDR2 FQGNSA. The CDR3 has 15 residues. CDR3 nucleotide sequence: TGTGCCAGCAGCTTAGCGAGGGTCTTAAATCAGCCCCAGCATTTT. It encodes CASSLARVLNQPQHF.

V is TRBV13 and J is TRBJ2-6; TRBD1 agrees at 8 bases. The germline V gene has CDR1 PRHDT and CDR2 FYEKMQ (reference sequence). The CDR3 length is 17 residues. The junction had 8 bases not matched to a gene; V was cut back by 4 bases and J by 3 bases. The CDR3 bases are TGTGCCAGCAGCTCGACAGGGGTTCGGGATGGGGCCAACGTCCTGACTTTC. Translation: CASSSTGVRDGANVLTF.

V usage is TRBV2 and J usage is TRBJ1-6; D is ambiguous. The CDR3 has 15 residues. V lost 6 bases, J lost 5 bases, and 14 bases lay in between. CDR1 is SNHLY, CDR2 FYNNEI, per germline. CDR3 in amino acids: CASRPAGRNNSPLHF. The CDR3 DNA reads as TGTGCCAGCAGACCCGCTGGACGCAATAATTCACCCCTCCACTTT.

The V call is TRBV7-2, the J call TRBJ1-5; D unclear. In germline, CDR1 is SGHTA, CDR2 FQGNSA. V was trimmed by 1 base and J by 0 bases, leaving 4 bases between them. The CDR3 contains 14 residues. CDR3: CASSLDNSNQPQHF. The CDR3 DNA reads as TGTGCCAGCAGCTTAGACAATAGCAATCAGCCCCAGCATTTT.

This clonotype has a handful of counts. The gene calls are TRBV9 and TRBJ2-6; the D is unclear. The CDR3 totals 16 residues. From germline, CDR1 is SGDLS and CDR2 YYNGEE. The V gene lost 0 bases and the J gene lost 0 bases, with 7 bases spanning the gap. This CDR3 is CASSVDSSSGANVLTF. In nucleotides, the CDR3 is TGTGCCAGCAGCGTAGATAGTTCCTCTGGGGCCAACGTCCTGACTTTC.

There are many counts of this clonotype. The chain is built from TRBV19 and TRBJ1-5; TRBD1 matches 11 bases. Per the germline V gene, CDR1 is LNHDA and CDR2 is SQIVND (reference sequence). The CDR3 length is 18 residues. V trimming: 4 bases; J trimming: 5 bases; junction bases outside the gene matches: 13. CDR3 sequence (DNA): TGTGCCAGTAGTACGGGGGTAAAGGGACAGGGGGTCCATCAGCCCCAGCATTTT. Protein product: CASSTGVKGQGVHQPQHF.